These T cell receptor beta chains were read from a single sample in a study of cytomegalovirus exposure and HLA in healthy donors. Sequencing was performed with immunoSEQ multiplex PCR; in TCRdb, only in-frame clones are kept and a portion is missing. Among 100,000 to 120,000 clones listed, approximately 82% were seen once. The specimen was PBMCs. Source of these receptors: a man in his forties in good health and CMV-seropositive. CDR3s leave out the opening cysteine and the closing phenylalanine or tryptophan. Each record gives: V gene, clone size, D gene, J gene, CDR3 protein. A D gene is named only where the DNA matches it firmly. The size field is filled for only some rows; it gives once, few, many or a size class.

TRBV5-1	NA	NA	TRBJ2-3	ASSLYRGTDTQY
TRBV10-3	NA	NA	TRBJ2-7	AISETGRATSYEQY
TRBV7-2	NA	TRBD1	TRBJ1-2	ASSGTGTGGDGYT
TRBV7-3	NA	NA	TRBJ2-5	ASSSSIGETQY
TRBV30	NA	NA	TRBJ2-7	AWSVRRGLGYEQY
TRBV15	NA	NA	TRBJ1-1	ATSLGGRGLNTEAF
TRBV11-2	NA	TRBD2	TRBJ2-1	ASSLGAGGLLGEQF
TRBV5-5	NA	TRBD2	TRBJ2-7	ASSYPKSGRGSSYEQY
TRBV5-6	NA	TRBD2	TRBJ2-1	ASSFLAGGTYNEQF
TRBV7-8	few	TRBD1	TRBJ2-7	ASSLEGQSMEQY
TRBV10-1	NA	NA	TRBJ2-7	ASSERTNYEQY
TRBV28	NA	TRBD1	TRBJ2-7	ASSLDREQY
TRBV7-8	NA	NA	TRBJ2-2	ASAEVNTGELF
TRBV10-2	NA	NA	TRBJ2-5	ASSDGFGARGQETQY
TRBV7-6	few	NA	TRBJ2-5	ASSGVVQETQY
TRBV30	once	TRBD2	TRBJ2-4	AWSGGGRENIQY
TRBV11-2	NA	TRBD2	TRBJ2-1	ASSSGGHPYNEQF
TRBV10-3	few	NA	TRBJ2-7	AISESAGAPYEQY
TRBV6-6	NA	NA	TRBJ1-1	ASSYLSLAF
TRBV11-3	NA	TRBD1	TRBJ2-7	ASTRDRGSDEQY
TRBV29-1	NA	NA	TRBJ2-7	SVDTGSSNDYEQY
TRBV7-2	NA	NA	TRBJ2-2	ASSFQGKTGELF
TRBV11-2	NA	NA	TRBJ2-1	ASSLEGGGLAPDNEQF
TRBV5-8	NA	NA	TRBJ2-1	ASSPSGRTSYNEQF
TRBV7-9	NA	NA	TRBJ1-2	ASSLTSGFQSYT
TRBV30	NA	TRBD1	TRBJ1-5	AWSLDRAQPQH
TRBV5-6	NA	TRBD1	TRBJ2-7	ASSSGQPGSYEQY
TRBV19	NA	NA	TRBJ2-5	ASSDLPVARGGETQY
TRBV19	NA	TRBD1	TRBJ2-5	ASSPLDRKETQY
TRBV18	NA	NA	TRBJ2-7	ASSASLSASEQY
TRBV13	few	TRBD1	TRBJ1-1	ASSFERGQGTEAF
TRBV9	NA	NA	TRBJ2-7	ASSPSGAYSYEQY
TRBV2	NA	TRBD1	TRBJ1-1	ASSGYRGDTEAF
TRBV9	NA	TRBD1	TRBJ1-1	ASSGGQALEAF
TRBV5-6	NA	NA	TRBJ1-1	ASSRRQQNTEAF
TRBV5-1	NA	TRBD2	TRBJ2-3	ASSSGLAGTDTQY
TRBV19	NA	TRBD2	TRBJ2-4	ASSDPGLAKNIQY
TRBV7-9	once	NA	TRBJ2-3	ASSLVGGSTDTQY
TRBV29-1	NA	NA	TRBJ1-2	SVEGLVAGGYT
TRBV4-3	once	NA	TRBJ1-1	ASSQDRGGNTEAF
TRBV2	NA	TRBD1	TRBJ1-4	ASSGTGSSEKLF
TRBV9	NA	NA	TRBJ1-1	ASSRTPNTEAF
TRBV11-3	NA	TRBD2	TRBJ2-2	ASSPGLANTGELF
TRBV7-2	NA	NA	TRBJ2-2	ASSLYSDTGELF
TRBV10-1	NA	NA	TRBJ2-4	ASSDPGGEDIQY
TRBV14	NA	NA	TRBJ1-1	ASSRARWGGTEAF
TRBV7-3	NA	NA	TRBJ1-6	ASSQNKNSPLH
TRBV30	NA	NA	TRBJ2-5	AWSPWAAPETQY
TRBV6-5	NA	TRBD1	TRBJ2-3	ASSSVGQGVLVQY
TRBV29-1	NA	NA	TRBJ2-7	SVVDLVGEQY